This T cell receptor beta chain stems from a study of cytomegalovirus exposure and HLA in healthy donors. This clone was detected only once. No antigen is known for it. The V and J ends lost 4 bases and 9 bases respectively, with 7 bases between them. This CDR3 has 11 amino acids. PCR amplification relied on 60 Vbeta primers (plus 13 Jbeta primers). Libraries were prepared by immunoSEQ multiplex PCR; TCRdb keeps only in-frame clonotypes and omits some of them. Here the sample spans 190,000 or so clones, 75% to 85% being singletons. Points from the study as a whole: Cytomegalovirus-associated status was assigned to approximately 160 TCR beta chains. Being indistinguishable, some V segments were excluded, TRBV6-2 and TRBV6-3 among them. Follow-up analysis found HLA locus-dependent TCR association rates, highest for DRB1 and lowest for HLA-C. Cytomegalovirus status, reportedly, was diagnosed with high specificity and sensitivity by the classifier.

V usage is TRBV23-1 and J usage is TRBJ1-5; D is unclear. TRBV23-1 is known as an ORF, though its function is uncertain. The TCR comes from a boy under 18 in good health and CMV-seronegative. Sequencing was carried out using PBMCs. The CDR3 region is CASSPAWPQHF. CDR3 sequence (DNA): TGCGCCAGCAGTCCCGCGTGGCCCCAGCATTTT.